This T cell receptor beta chain was found in a study of OX40 agonist ivuxolimab in advanced cancers. From germline, CDR1 is SGHTA and CDR2 FQGTGA. CDR3 size: 14 residues. Trimming cost V 3 bases and J 2 bases, with 9 bases left between them. Only in-frame clones appear in the TCRdb table, and some are missing; sequencing was by immunoSEQ multiplex PCR. Among under 85,000 clones listed, roughly three quarters were seen once. Sequences were derived from CD4+ or CD8+ T cells sorted from blood, sampled in a trial of the OX40 agonist ivuxolimab. V gene TRBV7-3 combines with J gene TRBJ2-3, with D possibly TRBD1 on 5 matching bases. The receptor comes from an adult with an advanced solid tumor such as melanoma, head and neck, liver or kidney cancer. Here the CDR3 reads CASSFSGPTDTQYF. Here the CDR3 DNA reads TGTGCCAGCAGCTTCTCAGGGCCCACAGATACGCAGTATTTT.